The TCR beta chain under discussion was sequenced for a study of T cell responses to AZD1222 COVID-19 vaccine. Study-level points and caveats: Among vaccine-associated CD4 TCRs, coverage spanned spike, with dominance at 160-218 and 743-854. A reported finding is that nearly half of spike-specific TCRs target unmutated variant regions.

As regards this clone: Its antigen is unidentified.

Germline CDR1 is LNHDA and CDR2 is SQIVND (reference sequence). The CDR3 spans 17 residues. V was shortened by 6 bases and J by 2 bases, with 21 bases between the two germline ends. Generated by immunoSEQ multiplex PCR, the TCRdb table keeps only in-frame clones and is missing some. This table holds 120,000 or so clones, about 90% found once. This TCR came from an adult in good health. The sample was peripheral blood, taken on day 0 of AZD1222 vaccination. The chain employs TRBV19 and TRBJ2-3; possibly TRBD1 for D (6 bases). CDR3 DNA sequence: TGTGCCAGTAGGGAACGACCCGGGACACCTTACACAGATACGCAGTATTTT. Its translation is CASRERPGTPYTDTQYF.